These 8 T cell receptor beta chains were sequenced from one sample in a study of CD8 T cells in Susac syndrome. The authors reverse transcribed roughly 0.45 to 1 ug RNA with random hexamers. TCRdb reanalysed the immunoSEQ multiplex PCR reads using MiXCR and keeps one entry per CDR3 protein. This table holds over 150,000 distinct CDR3 sequences, approximately 95% found once. Specimen: CD4+ T cells from PBMCs. These receptors originate from a human donor with Susac syndrome.

The V gene is TRBV9, the J gene TRBJ2-6; D is uncertain. The germline V and J ends were trimmed by 0 bases and 0 bases, with 10 bases remaining between them. The CDR3 sequence is 17 residues long. Germline V lookup: CDR1 SGDLS, CDR2 YYNGEE. CDR3 sequence (DNA): TGTGCCAGCAGCGTAGGGAATGGGAACTCTGGGGCCAACGTCCTGACTTTC. Its protein product is CASSVGNGNSGANVLTF.

The V and J genes are TRBV29-1 and TRBJ1-2, with TRBD1 as a possible D gene (5 bases). Germline V gene lookup returns CDR1 SQVTM and CDR2 ANQGSEA. The length of the CDR3 is 14 residues. Trimming pared 6 bases from V and 0 bases from J, leaving 14 bases between. The CDR3 nucleotides read TGCAGCGTCTACGGGGGGGACGCTAACTATGGCTACACCTTC. Translated: CSVYGGDANYGYTF. Full variable domain (missing parts from reference TRBV29-1 and TRBJ1-2): SAVISQKPSRDICQRGTSLTIQCQVDSQVTMMFWYRQQPGQSLTLIATANQGSEATYESGFVIDKFPISRPNLTFSTLTVSNMSPEDSSIYLCSVYGGDANYGYTFGSGTRLTVV.

The V and J genes are TRBV29-1 and TRBJ2-3, with 10 bases aligning to TRBD1. Germline loops: CDR1 SQVTM, CDR2 ANQGSEA. This CDR3 is built from 16 residues. V shed 4 bases and J 2 bases; nucleotides not matched to a gene: 9. CDR3: CSVGGLRQGATDTQYF. The CDR3 nucleotides read TGCAGCGTTGGGGGGCTTAGACAGGGGGCCACAGATACGCAGTATTTT.

This clonotype was seen a single time. This chain links TRBV6-6 with TRBJ2-7; TRBD2 agrees at 7 bases. The CDR3 length is 13 residues. Germline loops: CDR1 MNHNY, CDR2 SVGAGI (reference sequence). Trimming took 8 bases from V and 3 from J; bases not matched to a gene: 7. CDR3 sequence (DNA): TGTGCCAGCTCCGGACTAGACCGCTACGAGCAGTACTTC. This sequence encodes CASSGLDRYEQYF.

The V gene is TRBV30, the J gene TRBJ1-2; D is unclear. The germline gives CDR1 GTSNPN, CDR2 SVGIG (reference sequence). The CDR3 is 15 amino acids. V lost 8 bases and J 0 bases, leaving 19 bases between the germline ends. The CDR3 DNA reads TGTGCCACAATAGTAGGGAGGGATTCTAACTATGGCTACACCTTC. This sequence encodes CATIVGRDSNYGYTF.

The rearrangement joins TRBV27 to TRBJ1-2; no firm D call. V was trimmed by 3 bases and J by 7 bases, leaving 9 bases between them. Germline CDR1 MNHEY, CDR2 SMNVEV (reference sequence). The CDR3 runs 12 residues. Written as DNA, the CDR3 is TGTGCCAGCAGTTTCGCGGGTGGTGGCTACACCTTC. Translated, it gives CASSFAGGGYTF.

The chain has TRBV5-1 and TRBJ2-2; D might be TRBD1 (6 bases). The CDR3 spans 16 residues. CDR1 is SGHRS and CDR2 is YFSETQ in the germline V gene. V lost 2 bases, J lost 5 bases, and 16 bases lay in between. CDR3 loop: CASSFSGTLLTGELFF. The CDR3 DNA reads as TGCGCCAGCAGCTTCTCCGGGACACTCCTTACCGGGGAGCTGTTTTTT.

This clonotype was counted once. The chain links TRBV5-4 to TRBJ1-5, with D possibly TRBD1 on 6 matching bases. The length of the CDR3 is 14 residues. Trimming stripped 3 bases from V and 5 bases from J, with 12 bases between. Per germline, CDR1 SGHNT and CDR2 YYREEE (reference sequence). The CDR3 here is CASSYQGPDQPQHF. In DNA, the CDR3 is TGTGCCAGCAGCTACCAGGGGCCGGATCAGCCCCAGCATTTT.